What follows are 14 T cell receptor beta chains derived from one specimen sequenced in a study of cytotoxic CD8 clonotypes in ibrutinib-treated CLL. Some clones are missing from TCRdb's copy, which holds only in-frame ones; the method was immunoSEQ multiplex PCR. Of about 30,000 clones in the sample, roughly 62% were seen once. The input for sequencing was PBMCs, taken before ibrutinib treatment. The receptors stem from a human donor with chronic lymphocytic leukemia.

The V call is TRBV9, the J call TRBJ2-3, with 8 bases that match TRBD2. Germline V CDR1 and CDR2: SGDLS, YYNGEE. This CDR3 comprises 16 residues. Germline trimming cut 3 bases from V and 0 bases from J; bases unmatched to any gene: 6. The chain's CDR3 is CASSARLATSTDTQYF. CDR3 in DNA: TGTGCCAGCAGCGCCCGACTAGCGACTAGCACAGATACGCAGTATTTT.

The chain links TRBV29-1 to TRBJ2-1; D uncertain. The ends were cut back, 5 bases at V and 4 bases at J, with 12 bases in the middle. The CDR3 covers 13 residues. CDR1 is SQVTM, CDR2 ANQGSEA, per germline. The CDR3 region is CSVWVSGYNEQFF. CDR3 nucleotides: TGCAGCGTTTGGGTCTCTGGGTACAATGAGCAGTTCTTC.

CDR3 residues: CASSEYSGTGTTYGYTF. DNA of the CDR3: TGTGCCAGCTCCGAGTATTCTGGGACAGGGACCACCTATGGCTACACCTTC. This chain links TRBV18 with TRBJ1-2; 9 bases fit TRBD1. CDR3 length equals 17 residues. V trimming: 6 bases; J trimming: 4 bases; junction bases outside the gene matches: 15. Germline-derived CDR1 and CDR2 are KGHSH and LQKENI.

This sequence joins TRBV10-3 and TRBJ2-2, with unresolved D. The CDR3 covers 12 residues. V lost 6 bases and J 1 base, leaving 3 bases between the germline ends. Germline assignment: CDR1 ENHRY and CDR2 SYGVKD. The CDR3 DNA reads TGTGCCATCAGCCAGAACACCGGGGAGCTGTTTTTT. Its protein is CAISQNTGELFF.

This chain links TRBV19 with TRBJ1-1, with a possible D match to TRBD1 (5 bases). The V end was cut by 6 bases, the J end by 0 bases, with 14 bases between. This CDR3 spans 15 amino acids. From germline, CDR1 is LNHDA and CDR2 SQIVND (reference sequence). CDR3 nucleotides: TGTGCCAGTAGAGACTGGGACTCCTTGAACACTGAAGCTTTCTTT. This sequence encodes CASRDWDSLNTEAFF.

V and J are TRBV6-5 and TRBJ2-1; 10 nucleotides line up with TRBD1. The ends lost 5 bases at V and 5 bases at J; junction bases unmatched: 6. This CDR3 region has 15 residues. Germline loops: CDR1 MNHEY, CDR2 SVGAGI. The CDR3: CASSRPGTGDNEQFF. The CDR3, as DNA: TGTGCCAGCAGTCGCCCGGGGACAGGGGACAATGAGCAGTTCTTC.

This clone was counted only a few times. The rearrangement links TRBV7-8 to TRBJ1-2; weak D call: TRBD1 (6 bases). V was pared by 3 bases and J by 3 bases, with 11 bases between. Germline V gene lookup returns CDR1 SGHVS and CDR2 FQNEAQ. This CDR3 region has 14 residues. CDR3 DNA sequence: TGTGCCAGCAGCTTCCAGGGGTTGGACTATGGCTACACCTTC. It codes for CASSFQGLDYGYTF.

V gene TRBV28 combines with J gene TRBJ2-7; 8 bases are a match to TRBD1. The CDR3 loop spans 15 amino acids. Germline CDR1 and CDR2: MDHEN and SYDVKM. The V segment lost 6 bases and the J segment 6 bases; nucleotides outside the gene matches: 13. The CDR3 protein is CASRPPDRGGREQYF. The DNA of the CDR3 is TGTGCCAGCAGACCCCCCGACAGGGGTGGACGCGAGCAGTACTTC.

Only one count was recorded for this clone. V and J are TRBV29-1 and TRBJ2-3, with D maybe TRBD2 (5 bases). Germline CDR1 SQVTM, CDR2 ANQGSEA. Trimming left V 7 bases short and J 6 bases short, with 14 bases between. The CDR3 has 12 residues. CDR3 DNA sequence: TGCAGCGATGACACCTCGGGGGATACGCAGTATTTT. This translates into CSDDTSGDTQYF.

DNA for the CDR3: TGTGCCAGCAGCTCTCTTTGGGGTAGGGACGGGACTTTCTTT. Translation gives CASSSLWGRDGTFF. This chain links TRBV7-9 with TRBJ1-1; perhaps TRBD1 as D (5 bases). The CDR3 runs to 14 residues. The V end was cut by 4 bases, the J end by 12 bases, with 21 bases between. Germline V gives CDR1 SEHNR, CDR2 FQNEAQ (reference sequence).

This clone was counted a few times. V gene TRBV5-5 combines with J gene TRBJ1-2; tentatively, D is TRBD1 (5 bases). This CDR3 spans 14 amino acids. V was pared by 4 bases and J by 5 bases, with 15 bases between. Germline V gives CDR1 SGHKS, CDR2 YYEKEE (reference sequence). CDR3 coding DNA: TGTGCCAGCAGCCCGGACACCGGCGGTTATGGCTACACCTTC. It is translated as CASSPDTGGYGYTF.

The V and J genes are TRBV9 and TRBJ1-5, with TRBD1 matching over 7 bases. This CDR3 is built from 14 residues. Trimming at V came to 2 bases and at J to 7 bases, leaving 6 bases not matched to a gene. CDR1 is SGDLS and CDR2 is YYNGEE in the germline V gene. DNA for the CDR3: TGTGCCAGCAGCGTCGGGGACAGCTGGCAGCCCCAGCATTTT. Residues: CASSVGDSWQPQHF.

V usage is TRBV28 and J usage is TRBJ2-7; 8 positions match TRBD2. The CDR3 totals 14 residues. Germline V gene data show CDR1 as MDHEN and CDR2 as SYDVKM. The V gene end was trimmed by 4 bases and the J gene end by 3 bases; junction bases not matched to a gene: 5. CDR3 region: CASSSPAGVYEQYF. For the CDR3, the DNA is TGTGCCAGCAGTTCCCCAGCGGGGGTCTACGAGCAGTACTTC. Complete variable domain (other parts from reference TRBV28 and TRBJ2-7): DVKVTQSSRYLVKRTGEKVFLECVQDMDHENMFWYRQDPGLGLRLIYFSYDVKMKEKGDIPEGYSVSREKKERFSLILESASTNQTSMYLCASSSPAGVYEQYFGPGTRLTVT.

The CDR3 nucleotides read TGTGCCAGCAGCTTCCAGACAGATACGCAGTATTTT. Its translation is CASSFQTDTQYF. This chain connects TRBV5-6 to TRBJ2-3; D unclear. The V end lost 2 bases, the J end lost 3 bases, and 4 bases lay between the germline ends. The V gene's germline CDR1 is SGHDT and CDR2 YYEEEE. This CDR3 comprises 12 residues.